The 10 T cell receptor beta chains presented below share a single source sample, sequenced in a study of blood T cell repertoires in COVID-19 (dated by TCRdb to 2019 to 2021). Library preparation was by the immunoSEQ multiplex PCR assay. TCRdb provides this immuneACCESS table in a form limited to in-frame rearrangements. Some clones are lacking; in checked studies, under half of them reflect an unresolved V gene, and why the rest are absent is not known. Recorded for this sample are 33,000 or so clones; about 90% of them occurred a single time. The top ten hold 1% of the sample. The sample taken for sequencing was peripheral blood. Source of these receptors: a man between 70 and 80 years old with active or convalescent COVID-19.

The gene calls are TRBV29-1 and TRBJ1-2; 11 bases map to TRBD1. V gave up 5 bases and J gave up 6 bases; unmatched junction bases: 14. This CDR3 spans 16 amino acids. Germline V gene data show CDR1 as SQVTM and CDR2 as ANQGSEA. The CDR3 DNA sequence: TGCAGCGTTTTTAGCCGGGCTGGACAGGGGGCGGATGGCTACACCTTC. Residues: CSVFSRAGQGADGYTF. The whole variable domain, remainder taken from reference TRBV29-1 and TRBJ1-2, is SAVISQKPSRDICQRGTSLTIQCQVDSQVTMMFWYRQQPGQSLTLIATANQGSEATYESGFVIDKFPISRPNLTFSTLTVSNMSPEDSSIYLCSVFSRAGQGADGYTFGSGTRLTVV.

The chain carries TRBV9 and TRBJ2-7; D gene uncertain. The CDR3 loop spans 15 amino acids. Germline V gene sequence: CDR1 SGDLS, CDR2 YYNGEE. The V gene lost 3 bases and the J gene lost 0 bases, with 13 bases spanning the gap. The CDR3 loop is CASSAHSESSYEQYF. The CDR3 bases are TGTGCCAGCAGCGCCCACAGTGAGAGCTCCTACGAGCAGTACTTC. The full variable domain, rest sourced from reference TRBV9 and TRBJ2-7, is DSGVTQTPKHLITATGQRVTLRCSPRSGDLSVYWYQQSLDQGLQFLIQYYNGEERAKGNILERFSAQQFPDLHSELNLSSLELGDSALYFCASSAHSESSYEQYFGPGTRLTVT.

The chain employs TRBV27 and TRBJ1-2; TRBD1 is a possible D gene (6 bases). V was pared by 2 bases and J by 10 bases, with 17 bases between. Germline V gives CDR1 MNHEY, CDR2 SMNVEV (reference sequence). The CDR3 contains 14 residues. The CDR3 protein is CASSLNGAGEFYTF. For the CDR3, the DNA is TGTGCCAGCAGTTTAAACGGGGCAGGGGAATTCTACACCTTC.

This rearrangement joins TRBV10-3 to TRBJ2-1, with D hard to call. This CDR3 comprises 16 residues. Germline V CDR1 and CDR2: ENHRY, SYGVKD. Trimming pared 3 bases from V and 0 bases from J, leaving 12 bases between. DNA of the CDR3: TGTGCCATCAGTGACCCAGCGAGGAGCTCCTACAATGAGCAGTTCTTC. Translation: CAISDPARSSYNEQFF.

This clone was recorded a few times. The chain has TRBV4-3 and TRBJ1-1, with D possibly TRBD1 on 6 matching bases. In germline, CDR1 is LGHNA, CDR2 YSLEER. V dropped 4 bases and J dropped 0 bases, with 9 bases sitting between them. The CDR3 spans 14 residues. The CDR3 bases are TGCGCCAGCAGCCGACAGGAAATGAACACTGAAGCTTTCTTT. It yields the protein CASSRQEMNTEAFF.

The chain has TRBV15 and TRBJ2-2; 7 bases fit TRBD1. CDR3 size: 23 residues. The V and J ends lost 5 bases and 2 bases, in that order; junction bases with no gene match: 29. Looked up from germline, CDR1 is LNHNV and CDR2 is YYDKDF (reference sequence). CDR3 protein: CATSQQGRRIDGNRLLNTGELFF. The CDR3 DNA sequence: TGTGCCACCAGCCAACAGGGGCGAAGGATCGACGGCAATAGACTACTTAACACCGGGGAGCTGTTTTTT.

The chain uses TRBV6-5 and TRBJ1-2; TRBD1 matches 7 bases. The CDR3 covers 13 residues. The junction had 9 bases not matched to a gene; V was cut back by 6 bases and J by 8 bases. CDR1 is MNHEY, CDR2 SVGAGI, per germline. The CDR3 DNA is TGTGCCAGCAGGGAGAACCAGGGGGACGGCTACACCTTC. As protein: CASRENQGDGYTF.

The rearrangement links TRBV30 to TRBJ1-2; 7 nucleotides line up with TRBD1. The ends lost 3 bases at V and 4 bases at J; junction bases unmatched: 8. The CDR3 sequence is 14 residues long. Germline V CDR1 and CDR2: GTSNPN, SVGIG (reference sequence). The CDR3 is CAWSRTGQSYGYTF. The CDR3 DNA follows: TGTGCCTGGAGCCGAACGGGACAGAGCTATGGCTACACCTTC.

This chain connects TRBV27 to TRBJ2-7; the match to TRBD1 covers 8 bases. This CDR3 has 14 residues. Germline assignment: CDR1 MNHEY and CDR2 SMNVEV (reference sequence). J gave up 3 bases and V 6 bases, and 7 bases lay outside the gene matches. The DNA for the CDR3 is TGTGCCAGCAGGCCGAGGACAGGGAACTACGAGCAGTACTTC. Translated, it gives CASRPRTGNYEQYF.

The chain carries TRBV18 and TRBJ2-1; D possibly corresponds to TRBD2 (6 bases). V lost 3 bases and J 3 bases, leaving 9 bases between the germline ends. The CDR3 extends over 14 amino acids. Germline assignment: CDR1 KGHSH and CDR2 LQKENI. CDR3 region: CASSPGTYYNEQFF. The CDR3 DNA reads TGTGCCAGCTCACCCGGGACTTACTACAATGAGCAGTTCTTC.